The 9 T cell receptor beta chains below all came from one sample that was sequenced in a study of sequential checkpoint blockade in melanoma. Sequencing used immunoSEQ multiplex PCR; TCRdb keeps in-frame clones, though not all of them. The sample has about 12,000 clones, 82% seen once. Treatment denoted: randomized to nivolumab then ipilimumab (arm A) or the reverse (arm B). The sample here was CD8+ T cells sorted from blood (inferred from file names), taken from a patient given nivolumab and ipilimumab in sequence. Every receptor here comes from a human donor with melanoma.

The V and J genes are TRBV6-5 and TRBJ2-1; no clear D gene. Germline assignment: CDR1 MNHEY and CDR2 SVGAGI. The CDR3 covers 14 residues. V was pared by 4 bases and J by 0 bases, with 7 bases between. CDR3 DNA sequence: TGTGCCAGCAGTTCCTTGAGCTCCTACAATGAGCAGTTCTTC. Its translation: CASSSLSSYNEQFF.

V is TRBV11-2 and J is TRBJ2-7; TRBD1 is a possible D gene (6 bases). The CDR3 totals 13 residues. Trimming shortened V by 1 base and J by 3 bases, and 7 bases separated the two germline ends. The germline V gene encodes CDR1 SGHAT and CDR2 FQNNGV. CDR3 DNA: TGTGCCAGCAGCTTAGGCAGGGGCTACGAGCAGTACTTC. As protein: CASSLGRGYEQYF.

This chain uses TRBV27 with TRBJ2-6; D is undetermined. CDR1 MNHEY and CDR2 SMNVEV come from the germline V gene (reference sequence). V was clipped by 5 bases and J by 0 bases, with 8 bases between them. The CDR3 has 15 amino acids. In nucleotides, the CDR3 is TGTGCCAGCAGTCCCCCACACTCTGGGGCCAACGTCCTGACTTTC. Protein: CASSPPHSGANVLTF.

The V call is TRBV7-3, the J call TRBJ2-3, with 9 bases lining up with TRBD1. The CDR3 is 15 amino acids. The germline gives CDR1 SGHTA, CDR2 FQGTGA. The trim removed 4 bases at V and 3 bases at J, leaving 5 bases unmatched. DNA of the CDR3: TGTGCCAGCAGCTCCGGGACAGGGCAGACAGATACGCAGTATTTT. This gives the protein CASSSGTGQTDTQYF.

The chain uses TRBV5-4 and TRBJ2-7, with 7 bases fitting TRBD1. Germline CDR1 reads SGHNT; CDR2 reads YYREEE (reference sequence). The CDR3 extends over 14 amino acids. J gave up 1 base and V 5 bases, and 6 bases lay outside the gene matches. This CDR3 reads CASSRTGLSYEQYF. The DNA of the CDR3 is TGTGCCAGCAGTCGGACAGGATTGTCCTACGAGCAGTACTTC.

This clone was detected once. This chain links TRBV6-1 with TRBJ1-2; 11 bases map to TRBD1. Losses at the gene ends were 2 bases for V and 4 bases for J; bases not matched to a gene: 3. This CDR3 spans 15 amino acids. CDR1 and CDR2 from the germline V gene are MNHNS and SASEGT. CDR3 in DNA: TGTGCCAGCAGTGAATGGACAGGGGGCAGCTATGGCTACACCTTC. It specifies CASSEWTGGSYGYTF.

This chain joins TRBV7-9 and TRBJ2-2; a weak D match, TRBD1 (5 bases). CDR3 length equals 15 residues. Trimming took 6 bases from V and 4 from J, leaving 15 bases between them. Germline V gene sequence: CDR1 SEHNR, CDR2 FQNEAQ (reference sequence). CDR3 loop: CASRHKTDLTGELFF. The CDR3 DNA reads TGTGCCAGCAGACATAAGACAGATCTCACCGGGGAGCTGTTTTTT.

V usage is TRBV5-1 and J usage is TRBJ2-5, with D uncertain. CDR3 length equals 14 residues. The V end was cut by 4 bases, the J end by 5 bases, with 15 bases between. From germline, CDR1 is SGHRS and CDR2 YFSETQ. The DNA for the CDR3 is TGCGCCAGCAGCGGCAACTATCATGGGGAGACCCAGTACTTC. It is translated as CASSGNYHGETQYF.

Note on this clone: As the CDR3 is not closed by the conserved phenylalanine or tryptophan, this likely results from a read error. The chain joins TRBV13 to TRBJ2-7; a weak D match, TRBD1 (6 bases). Germline lookup yields CDR1 PRHDT and CDR2 FYEKMQ (reference sequence). V lost 5 bases and J 1 base, leaving 15 bases between the germline ends. The CDR3 runs to 15 residues. Here the CDR3 DNA reads TGTGCCAGCAGCCACGGACAGACGCCATCCTACGAGCAGTACCTC. Its protein product is CASSHGQTPSYEQYL.